The TCR beta chain described here comes from a study of blood T cell repertoires in COVID-19. Study-level information: The United States, Italy and Spain supplied acute and convalescent COVID-19 samples. T cells, B-cell-depleted T cells, or PBMCs supplied cDNA or gDNA.

V lost 7 bases, J lost 3 bases, and 5 bases stayed unmatched. The CDR3 length is 14 residues. Germline values: CDR1 LNHDA, CDR2 SQIVND (reference sequence). Source study methods: Amplified reference gene primers provided the basis for estimating nucleated cell counts. Profiling relied on immunoSEQ multiplex PCR, and the TCRdb table lists in-frame clones only, not all of them. D and trimming come from the DNA, and the V and J calls and clone size come from that table. Of about 58,000 clones detected, approximately 90% appear once; the ten largest clones hold approximately 8.4%. In this sample, this clone turned up once.

The receptor was derived from a woman aged 70-85 years with active COVID-19. Material for sequencing was peripheral blood. The chain links TRBV19 to TRBJ2-1, with 8 positions matching TRBD2. The CDR3 sequence is CASKAGGLYNEQFF. The CDR3 nucleotides read TGTGCCAGTAAGGCGGGGGGCCTCTACAATGAGCAGTTCTTC.